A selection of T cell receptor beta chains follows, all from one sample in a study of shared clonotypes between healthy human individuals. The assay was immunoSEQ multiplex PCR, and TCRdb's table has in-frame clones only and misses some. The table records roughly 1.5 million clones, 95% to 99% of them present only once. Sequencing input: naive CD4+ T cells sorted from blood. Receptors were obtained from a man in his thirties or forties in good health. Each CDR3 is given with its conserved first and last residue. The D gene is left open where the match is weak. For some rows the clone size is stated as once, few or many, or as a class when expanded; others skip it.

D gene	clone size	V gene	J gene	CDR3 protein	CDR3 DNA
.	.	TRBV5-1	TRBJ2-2	CASSLAGHMAGELFF	TGCGCCAGCAGCTTGGCGGGACATATGGCCGGGGAGCTGTTTTTT
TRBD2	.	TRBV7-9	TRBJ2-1	CASSRTSGEYNEQFF	TGTGCCAGCAGCCGGACTAGCGGGGAATACAATGAGCAGTTCTTC
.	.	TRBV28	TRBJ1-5	CASSLRRGGNQPQHF	TGTGCCAGCAGTTTACGTCGAGGGGGCAATCAGCCCCAGCATTTT
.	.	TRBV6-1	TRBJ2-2	CASSEAGFRYTGELFF	TGTGCCAGCAGTGAAGCGGGTTTTCGGTACACCGGGGAGCTGTTTTTT
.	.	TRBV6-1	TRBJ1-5	CASRGPNQPQHF	TGTGCCAGCAGGGGGCCAAATCAGCCCCAGCATTTT
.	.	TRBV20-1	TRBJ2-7	CSAYSAYEQYF	TGCAGCGCGTATTCGGCCTACGAGCAGTACTTC
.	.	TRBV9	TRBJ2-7	CASSVGIAERSYEQYF	TGTGCCAGCAGCGTAGGCATAGCGGAGCGTTCCTACGAGCAGTACTTC
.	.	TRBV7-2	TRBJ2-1	CASSLGTTRRGSEQFF	TGTGCCAGCAGCTTAGGGACTACGAGACGCGGAAGTGAGCAGTTCTTC
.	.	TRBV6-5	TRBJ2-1	CASRATNLGEQFF	TGTGCCAGCAGGGCGACTAATTTGGGGGAGCAGTTCTTC
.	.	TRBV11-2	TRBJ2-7	CASSREVGYEQYF	TGTGCCAGCAGCCGCGAGGTCGGCTACGAGCAGTACTTC
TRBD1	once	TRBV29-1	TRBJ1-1	CSAAVLIPTGDAFF	TGCAGCGCCGCCGTCCTTATCCCGACAGGGGACGCTTTCTTT
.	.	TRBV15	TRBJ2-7	CATSREQASYEQYF	TGTGCCACCAGCAGAGAACAGGCATCCTACGAGCAGTACTTC
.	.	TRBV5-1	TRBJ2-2	CASSLGAANTGELFF	TGCGCCAGCAGCTTAGGAGCTGCGAACACCGGGGAGCTGTTTTTT
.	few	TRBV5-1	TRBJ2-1	CASSLVGVNEQFF	TGCGCCAGCAGCTTGGTCGGGGTTAATGAGCAGTTCTTC
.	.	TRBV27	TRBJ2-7	CASRPRNTWGSYEQYF	TGTGCCAGCAGACCCCGGAATACTTGGGGCTCCTACGAGCAGTACTTC
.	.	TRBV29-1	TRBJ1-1	CSASRGTGTEAFF	TGCAGCGCTTCTAGGGGGACGGGCACTGAAGCTTTCTTT
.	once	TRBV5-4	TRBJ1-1	CASSKSTGGTEAFF	TGTGCCAGCAGCAAATCGACAGGCGGCACTGAAGCTTTCTTT
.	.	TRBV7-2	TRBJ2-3	CASSPQGTQYF	TGTGCCAGCAGCCCCCAGGGTACGCAGTATTTT
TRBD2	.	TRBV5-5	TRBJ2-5	CASSLGLAGFETQYF	TGTGCCAGCAGCTTAGGGCTAGCGGGATTCGAGACCCAGTACTTC
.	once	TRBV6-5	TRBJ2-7	CASSYSKTGYYEQYF	TGTGCCAGCAGTTACTCTAAGACAGGATATTACGAGCAGTACTTC
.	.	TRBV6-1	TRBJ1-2	CASSVTDNYGYTF	TGTGCCAGCAGTGTAACGGATAACTATGGCTACACCTTC
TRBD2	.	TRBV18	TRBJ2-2	CASSPNLAGVSGELFF	TGTGCCAGCTCACCAAATCTAGCGGGAGTATCGGGGGAGCTGTTTTTT
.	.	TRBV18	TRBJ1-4	CASSPFPTLSRARDEKLFF	TGTGCCAGCTCACCATTTCCGACGCTTTCAAGGGCACGGGATGAAAAACTGTTTTTT
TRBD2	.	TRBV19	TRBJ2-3	CASSIGAGTDTQYF	TGTGCCAGTAGTATTGGAGCGGGAACAGATACGCAGTATTTT
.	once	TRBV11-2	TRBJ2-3	CASSLAHPVADTQYF	TGTGCCAGCAGCTTAGCGCATCCCGTCGCAGATACGCAGTATTTT
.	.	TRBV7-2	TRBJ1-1	CASSSRMNTEAFF	TGTGCCAGCAGCTCCCGAATGAACACTGAAGCTTTCTTT
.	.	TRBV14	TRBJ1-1	CASSHRGGFTEAFF	TGTGCCAGCAGCCATAGAGGGGGGTTCACTGAAGCTTTCTTT
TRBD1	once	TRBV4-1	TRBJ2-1	CASSTTGQGNEQFF	TGCGCCAGCAGTACAACAGGACAGGGGAATGAGCAGTTCTTC
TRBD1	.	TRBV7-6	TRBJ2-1	CASSRGQGKLNEQFF	TGTGCCAGCAGCCGCGGACAGGGGAAGCTCAATGAGCAGTTCTTC
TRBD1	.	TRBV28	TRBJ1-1	CASSPGTANTEAFF	TGTGCCAGCAGCCCCGGGACAGCGAACACTGAAGCTTTCTTT
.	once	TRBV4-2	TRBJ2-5	CASSQDQETQYF	TGTGCCAGCAGCCAGGACCAAGAGACCCAGTACTTC
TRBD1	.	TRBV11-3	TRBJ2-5	CASSYGTGQQETQYF	TGTGCCAGCAGCTATGGGACAGGGCAGCAAGAGACCCAGTACTTC
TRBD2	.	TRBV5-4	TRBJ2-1	CASSLGGGHEQFF	TGTGCCAGCAGCTTGGGCGGGGGACATGAGCAGTTCTTC